These 9 T cell receptor beta chains were sequenced from one sample in a study of T cells expressing NK-cell markers (dated by TCRdb to the early 2020s). Libraries were made using 5' RACE. Sequencing instrument: Illumina HiSeq 2000. Following reprocessing of the reads by TCRdb, the data hold one row per CDR3 protein sequence and no DNA is available. The sample's own table lists approximately 460,000 distinct CDR3 sequences. About 7.1% of the sample is in the top ten clones. Material for sequencing was blood T cells: a sorted CD56 or NKG2C T cell subset, CD4+ or CD8+ T cells, or bulk PBMC T cells (not recorded which). Receptors originate from a woman aged 18-69 years in good health.

J is TRBJ1-3 and V is TRBV29-1; the D call of TRBD1 rests on TCRdb alone, since no DNA is present to check it. Germline values: CDR1 SQVTM, CDR2 ANQGSEA. The CDR3 extends over 13 amino acids. CDR3 loop: CSVAGLSGNTIYF.

This chain uses TRBV4-3 with TRBJ2-3; absent DNA, TCRdb's TRBD2 call cannot be checked. This CDR3 region has 18 residues. In germline, CDR1 is LGHNA, CDR2 YSLEER. CDR3 sequence reads: CASSQEGPGLAGVYTQYF.

This CDR3 is CASSPTPDGLHGYTF. The chain uses TRBV3-1 and TRBJ1-2. Germline assignment: CDR1 LGHDT and CDR2 YNNKEL (reference sequence). There are 15 residues in the CDR3. Using reference TRBV3-1 and TRBJ1-2 for the parts outside the CDR3, the full variable domain is DTAVSQTPKYLVTQMGNDKSIKCEQNLGHDTMYWYKQDSKKFLKIMFSYNNKELIINETVPNRFSPKSPDKAHLNLHINSLELGDSAVYFCASSPTPDGLHGYTFGSGTRLTVV.

V gene TRBV5-1 combines with J gene TRBJ2-5; TCRdb's D gene call, TRBD1, goes unchecked for lack of DNA. The CDR3 extends over 15 amino acids. Germline CDR1 reads SGHRS; CDR2 reads YFSETQ. This CDR3 is CASSWIQGAQETQYF.

This rearrangement joins TRBV25-1 to TRBJ1-3; TCRdb gives TRBD1 as the D gene, but with no DNA this cannot be confirmed. CDR1 MGHDK and CDR2 SYGVNS come from the germline V gene. This CDR3 is built from 15 residues. The CDR3 here is CASSEPQGAGNTIYF.

The CDR3 here is CSARELLVTYEQYF. The chain employs TRBV20-1 and TRBJ2-7. Germline values: CDR1 DFQATT, CDR2 SNEGSKA (reference sequence). The CDR3 is 14 residues long.

The chain uses TRBV11-2 and TRBJ2-1; TCRdb names TRBD2, which stays unverified in the absence of DNA. The length of the CDR3 is 17 residues. Germline assignment: CDR1 SGHAT and CDR2 FQNNGV. CDR3 region: CASTWGPSGSSYNEQFF. The variable domain in full, completed from reference TRBV11-2 and TRBJ2-1, reads EAGVAQSPRYKIIEKRQSVAFWCNPISGHATLYWYQQILGQGPKLLIQFQNNGVVDDSQLPKDRFSAERLKGVDSTLKIQPAKLEDSAVYLCASTWGPSGSSYNEQFFGPGTRLTVL.

The chain joins TRBV2 to TRBJ2-5; TCRdb selects TRBD2, and the lack of DNA leaves this call unchecked. This CDR3 spans 15 amino acids. CDR1 is SNHLY and CDR2 is FYNNEI in the germline V gene. The CDR3 sequence is CASTEGVAGQETQYF.

The chain's CDR3 is CASSSWDYGTDTQYF. This chain connects TRBV7-9 to TRBJ2-3; the TRBD2 assignment by TCRdb is unverifiable without DNA. The CDR3 consists of 15 residues. The germline gives CDR1 SEHNR, CDR2 FQNEAQ (reference sequence). The full variable domain, in which reference TRBV7-9 and TRBJ2-3 provide the parts outside the CDR3, is DTGVSQNPRHKITKRGQNVTFRCDPISEHNRLYWYRQTLGQGPEFLTYFQNEAQLEKSRLLSDRFSAERPKGSFSTLEIQRTEQGDSAMYLCASSSWDYGTDTQYFGPGTRLTVL.